This T cell receptor beta chain was observed in a study of blood T cells in healthy people across ages. This clonotype has ten or more counts. Its antigen is as yet unknown. A clone one base away is much larger, so this may be a read error. Findings and caveats of the study: Fewer expanded clones and more diversity marked long-lived versus aged donors. Changes seen in expanded clonotypes were possibly confounded by donor CMV status left unknown. Correlation between TCR beta diversity and naive T cell percentage was strong.

PCR was performed a second time for about 7 to 11 cycles using a sample-barcoded 5' primer and a J-beta primer mix. TCRdb ran MiXCR on the 5' RACE reads and lists one entry per CDR3 protein. The sample has 500,000 to 700,000 distinct CDR3 sequences, around 31% seen once. Trimming took 1 base from V and 7 from J, leaving 17 bases between them. The CDR3 length is 15 residues. Sample: blood. The TCR comes from a woman aged 80 or over in good health. The chain couples TRBV12-3 or TRBV12-4 to TRBJ2-7, with D uncertain. Written as DNA, the CDR3 is TGTGCCAGCAGTTTAGAGCCCATCGCCGGCAATGAGCAGTACTTC. Translated, it gives CASSLEPIAGNEQYF.